The T cell receptor (beta chain) described here comes from a study of cytomegalovirus exposure and HLA in healthy donors. Study as a whole: Prior work identified 120 million or so unique TCR beta sequences in 150 million to 200 million T cells.

A remark on this clone: Its cognate antigen is unknown.

This PCR relied on a set of 60 Vbeta primers and 13 Jbeta primers. Original processing methods: A later analysis counted approximately 80 million unique TCR beta chains, about 11 million shared. Assay: immunoSEQ multiplex PCR; the TCRdb copy retains only in-frame clones and omits some. V and J calls and clone size follow that table, whereas D and trimming were derived from the DNA. Of some 100,000 clones in the sample, about 68% are singletons; the top ten hold 14%. Trimming left V 10 bases short and J 8 bases short, with 18 bases between. The CDR3 runs 13 residues. Germline loops: CDR1 LNHDA, CDR2 SQIVND (reference sequence). Broader study findings: Generally TCR sequences proved uncommon, though certain public TCRs appeared in numerous donors. Most likely, a cluster of highly shared sequence variants arose as a sequencing artifact.

The specimen sequenced was PBMCs. The chain combines TRBV19 with TRBJ2-1, with a weak D call TRBD1 (7 bases). This receptor was taken from a male donor in good health and CMV-seropositive. CDR3 residues: CATSRSGGHEQFF. The DNA of the CDR3 is TGTGCCACCAGCCGGTCAGGGGGGCATGAGCAGTTCTTC.